This T cell receptor beta chain was captured in a study of blood T cell repertoires in COVID-19. Study overall: PBMCs, B-cell-depleted T cells, or T cells were the source of the cDNA or gDNA that made up the material.

From germline, CDR1 is MDHEN and CDR2 SYDVKM. The V gene lost 6 bases and the J gene lost 3 bases, with 14 bases spanning the gap. CDR3 length: 14 residues. Per the study methods: Amplifying reference gene primers gave estimates of nucleated cell counts. Method: immunoSEQ multiplex PCR; TCRdb's copy keeps in-frame clones and lacks some. That table is the source of V, J and clone size, and D and trimming were worked out from the DNA. The sample consists of about 250,000 clones, around 86% of them appearing once. The clonotype comes from a man between 40 and 49 years old who had recovered from COVID-19. The gene calls are TRBV28 and TRBJ1-2, with D perhaps matching TRBD1 (5 bases). Sequencing was performed on PBMCs or T cells enriched from blood (not recorded which). The CDR3 bases are TGTGCCAGCAGCTTCCCGGAGGGGCACTATGGCTACACCTTC. Its protein is CASSFPEGHYGYTF.